This T cell receptor beta chain was observed in a study of CD8 T cells in Susac syndrome. From blood CD8+ and CD4+ T cells, TCR beta sequences were generated. CDR3 size: 11 residues. CDR1 MNHEY and CDR2 SMNVEV come from the germline V gene (reference sequence). Trimming removed 8 bases at V and 4 bases at J, with 8 bases between. The RNA input was roughly 0.45 to 1 ug, and it was reverse transcribed with random hexamers. TCRdb reprocessed the immunoSEQ multiplex PCR reads via MiXCR and lists one record per CDR3 protein. The table records 350,000 to 550,000 distinct CDR3 sequences, roughly 85% of them present only once.

This TCR came from a human donor with multiple sclerosis. V and J are TRBV27 and TRBJ2-5; D gene ambiguous. Source material: CD8+ T cells from PBMCs. CDR3 nucleotides: TGTGCCAGCGGCTTCGTAGAGACCCAGTACTTC. Amino acids: CASGFVETQYF.